One sample yielded the 30 T cell receptor beta chains listed below, sequenced in a study of T cell changes during pregnancy in multiple sclerosis. Data came from immunoSEQ multiplex PCR; TCRdb stores just in-frame clones and leaves some out. In the table there are 50,000 to 65,000 clones, about 88% of which are singletons. The sequencing here drew on CD4+ T cells from peripheral blood mononuclear cells, taken in the third trimester of pregnancy. These receptor sequences come from a female donor with multiple sclerosis, enrolled in a pregnancy study.

This clone occurred many times. J is TRBJ2-7 and V is TRBV7-2, with 7 positions matching TRBD2. CDR3 length equals 14 residues. Per the germline V gene, CDR1 is SGHTA and CDR2 is FQGNSA. V lost 5 bases, J lost 2 bases, and 6 bases stayed unmatched. CDR3 coding DNA: TGTGCCAGCAGCCCTATGGCGGGGGCCTACGAGCAGTACTTC. This encodes CASSPMAGAYEQYF.

A note on this clone: Distinct nucleotide sequences in the sample also encode this CDR3. The V call is TRBV11-3, the J call TRBJ1-1; D gene unclear. The V gene's germline CDR1 is SGHNT and CDR2 YENEEA. The CDR3 extends over 13 amino acids. Between the trimmed V and J ends, which lost 3 bases and 1 base, there was a span of 6 bases. The CDR3 DNA reads TGTGCCAGCAGCTTGGCAGAGAACACTGAAGCTTTCTTT. It translates to CASSLAENTEAFF.

The V and J genes are TRBV5-4 and TRBJ2-3; TRBD1 matches 7 bases. CDR3 length: 15 amino acids. Germline CDR1 and CDR2: SGHNT and YYREEE (reference sequence). The V and J ends lost 2 bases and 1 base, in that order; junction bases with no gene match: 4. The CDR3 coding sequence is TGTGCCAGCAGCTTTCCTACAGGGGGCACAGATACGCAGTATTTT. Its protein product is CASSFPTGGTDTQYF.

This chain links TRBV10-2 with TRBJ2-7; 7 bases line up with TRBD2. Trimming at V came to 7 bases and at J to 6 bases, leaving 12 bases not matched to a gene. The CDR3 sequence is 14 residues long. Per the germline V gene, CDR1 is WSHSY and CDR2 is SAAADI. The DNA for the CDR3 is TGCGCCAGCAAAGATGGGGTGGGACTAACCGAGCAGTACTTC. As protein: CASKDGVGLTEQYF.

The V call is TRBV6-5, the J call TRBJ1-1, with TRBD1 matching over 7 bases. The germline gives CDR1 MNHEY, CDR2 SVGAGI. V lost 2 bases to trimming and J lost 4 bases; unmatched junction nucleotides: 7. The CDR3 runs 15 residues. In DNA form, the CDR3 reads TGTGCCAGCAGTTACCGATCCTCAGGGGGCACTGAAGCTTTCTTT. It is translated as CASSYRSSGGTEAFF.

The chain couples TRBV7-2 to TRBJ2-7, with D maybe TRBD2 (6 bases). The V and J ends lost 5 bases and 0 bases respectively, with 11 bases between them. CDR1 is SGHTA and CDR2 is FQGNSA in the germline V gene. The CDR3 runs 14 residues. The CDR3 nucleotides read TGTGCCAGCAGCCTGGACTACCGCTCCTACGAGCAGTACTTC. Protein product: CASSLDYRSYEQYF.

In regard to this clone: A junction boundary mismatches the germline segment, possibly from a read error. The chain combines TRBV7-6 with TRBJ1-1, with D hard to call. CDR1 and CDR2 (germline): SGHVS, FNYEAQ. This CDR3 is 14 amino acids long. Written as DNA, the CDR3 is TGTGCCAGCAGCCTAGCGACTTCAAACACTGAAGCTTTCTTT. Its translation: CASSLATSNTEAFF.

The V call is TRBV4-2, the J call TRBJ2-3, with D perhaps TRBD1 (5 bases). The CDR3 runs to 17 residues. V was cut by 1 base and J by 0 bases, with 14 bases left in between. The germline V gene encodes CDR1 LGHNA and CDR2 YNFKEQ. The CDR3 sequence is CASSQVWGTTSTDTQYF. Here the CDR3 DNA reads TGTGCCAGCAGCCAAGTATGGGGCACAACTAGCACAGATACGCAGTATTTT.

The V call is TRBV5-1, the J call TRBJ2-7; a possible D gene is TRBD2 (6 bases). This CDR3 has 14 amino acids. The V gene lost 4 bases and the J gene lost 2 bases, with 13 bases spanning the gap. Germline CDR1 reads SGHRS; CDR2 reads YFSETQ. The CDR3 bases are TGCGCCAGCAGCGGGGGTCCGGGGGCCTACGAGCAGTACTTC. Protein: CASSGGPGAYEQYF.

The chain uses TRBV6-1 and TRBJ2-7; 10 nucleotides align to TRBD2. This CDR3 has 15 amino acids. Germline V gene lookup returns CDR1 MNHNS and CDR2 SASEGT. J lost 5 bases, V lost 8 bases, and 12 bases had no gene match. Here the CDR3 reads CASWVAGGSRHEQYF. DNA of the CDR3: TGTGCCAGCTGGGTAGCGGGGGGTTCTCGTCACGAGCAGTACTTC.

The chain combines TRBV2 with TRBJ1-1, with D uncertain. Looked up from germline, CDR1 is SNHLY and CDR2 is FYNNEI. This CDR3 is built from 14 residues. V was shortened by 8 bases and J by 0 bases, with 13 bases between the two germline ends. For the CDR3, the DNA is TGTGCCAGCCCGTCACGAGTCATGAACACTGAAGCTTTCTTT. Its translation is CASPSRVMNTEAFF.

The J gene is TRBJ1-3, the V gene TRBV6-5, with D unresolved. This CDR3 has 16 residues. The V end lost 4 bases, the J end lost 0 bases, and 13 bases lay between the germline ends. Germline values: CDR1 MNHEY, CDR2 SVGAGI. The CDR3 coding sequence is TGTGCCAGCAGTTCACGACGGAGATACTCTGGAAACACCATATATTTT. Translation gives CASSSRRRYSGNTIYF.

This chain uses TRBV13 with TRBJ2-7; a possible D gene is TRBD1 (5 bases). The CDR3 sequence is 16 residues long. Germline V CDR1 and CDR2: PRHDT, FYEKMQ (reference sequence). The V and J ends lost 5 bases and 0 bases respectively, with 17 bases between them. The CDR3 reads CASSLRLGVISYEQYF. The CDR3 DNA reads as TGTGCCAGCAGCCTACGGCTAGGGGTAATCTCCTACGAGCAGTACTTC.

The chain uses TRBV30 and TRBJ1-3; tentative D call: TRBD1 (6 bases). The CDR3 totals 15 residues. Trimming pared 5 bases from V and 2 bases from J, leaving 16 bases between. Germline CDR1 reads GTSNPN; CDR2 reads SVGIG (reference sequence). CDR3 amino acids: CAWGPLTGTGNTIYF. The CDR3 nucleotides are TGTGCCTGGGGACCTCTTACAGGGACTGGAAACACCATATATTTT.

This clone is a singleton in its sample. The chain carries TRBV29-1 and TRBJ1-1, with D perhaps matching TRBD1 (5 bases). This CDR3 contains 11 residues. The V end lost 7 bases, the J end lost 1 base, and 7 bases lay between the germline ends. Looked up from germline, CDR1 is SQVTM and CDR2 is ANQGSEA. The CDR3 sequence is CSAQGNTEAFF. DNA of the CDR3: TGCAGCGCCCAGGGGAACACTGAAGCTTTCTTT.

V usage is TRBV2 and J usage is TRBJ2-7; TRBD1 matches 8 bases. CDR1 and CDR2 from the germline V gene are SNHLY and FYNNEI. This CDR3 is 13 amino acids long. The junction had 6 bases not matched to a gene; V was cut back by 7 bases and J by 4 bases. DNA of the CDR3: TGTGCCAGCACTGGGGACAGGAGATACGAGCAGTACTTC. Translation gives CASTGDRRYEQYF.

The V call is TRBV6-5, the J call TRBJ1-2; perhaps TRBD1 as D (5 bases). V dropped 5 bases and J dropped 3 bases, with 13 bases sitting between them. Germline lookup yields CDR1 MNHEY and CDR2 SVGAGI. The CDR3 covers 14 residues. Written as DNA, the CDR3 is TGTGCCAGCAGTAACCAGGGCCTTGACTATGGCTACACCTTC. As protein: CASSNQGLDYGYTF.

This rearrangement joins TRBV7-9 to TRBJ1-1, with 9 bases fitting TRBD1. This CDR3 has 17 residues. J was trimmed by 3 bases and V by 5 bases; bases with no gene match: 13. CDR1 is SEHNR and CDR2 is FQNEAQ in the germline V gene (reference sequence). The CDR3 is CASSLLRGTGKDTEAFF. In DNA, the CDR3 is TGTGCCAGCAGCCTCTTGCGGGGGACAGGGAAAGACACTGAAGCTTTCTTT.

The chain couples TRBV4-2 to TRBJ2-1; weak D call: TRBD2 (6 bases). V shed 2 bases and J shed 4 bases, with 21 bases lying between them. Per the germline V gene, CDR1 is LGHNA and CDR2 is YNFKEQ. The CDR3 totals 18 residues. This CDR3 reads CASSQNMARAGLYNEQFF. CDR3 in DNA: TGTGCCAGCAGCCAAAACATGGCAAGGGCGGGACTTTACAATGAGCAGTTCTTC.

The CDR3 coding sequence is TGTGCCTGGAGTGGGGGGACAGGAAATGAAAAACTGTTTTTT. Translated: CAWSGGTGNEKLFF. V gene TRBV30 combines with J gene TRBJ1-4; 8 nucleotides line up with TRBD1. CDR3 length: 14 amino acids. Trimming took 1 base from V and 5 from J; bases not matched to a gene: 3. The germline gives CDR1 GTSNPN, CDR2 SVGIG (reference sequence).

This sequence joins TRBV30 and TRBJ1-2, with D tentatively TRBD1 (5 bases). The CDR3 runs 11 residues. V lost 3 bases, J lost 7 bases, and 9 bases lay in between. In germline, CDR1 is GTSNPN, CDR2 SVGIG (reference sequence). CDR3 in DNA: TGTGCCTGGAGCTCAGGGCTTGGCTACACCTTC. This gives the protein CAWSSGLGYTF.

The V gene is TRBV11-3, the J gene TRBJ2-2; 7 bases agree with TRBD1. After removal of 4 bases from V and 1 base from J, the junction contained 6 bases not matched to a gene. This CDR3 has 16 residues. CDR1 SGHNT and CDR2 YENEEA come from the germline V gene. In DNA, the CDR3 is TGTGCCAGCAGCTCGCACAGGGGAAAGAACACCGGGGAGCTGTTTTTT. Its protein product is CASSSHRGKNTGELFF. The full variable domain, with the rest looked up from reference TRBV11-3 and TRBJ2-2, is EAGVVQSPRYKIIEKKQPVAFWCNPISGHNTLYWYLQNLGQGPELLIRYENEEAVDDSQLPKDRFSAERLKGVDSTLKIQPAELGDSAVYLCASSSHRGKNTGELFFGEGSRLTVL.

This chain joins TRBV10-3 and TRBJ2-2; TRBD2 might be the D (6 bases). CDR1 is ENHRY, CDR2 SYGVKD, per germline. Trimming stripped 4 bases from V and 4 bases from J, with 16 bases between. CDR3 length: 16 amino acids. This CDR3 reads CAISAGRGVGTGELFF. The DNA of the CDR3 is TGTGCCATCAGTGCGGGACGCGGGGTAGGCACCGGGGAGCTGTTTTTT.

The chain recombines TRBV6-5 with TRBJ1-1; no clear D gene. Trimming took 0 bases from V and 9 from J, leaving 11 bases between them. Germline values: CDR1 MNHEY, CDR2 SVGAGI. The CDR3 is 13 residues long. The CDR3 DNA is TGTGCCAGCAGTTACTCGAACTCTCCCAAAGCTTTCTTT. Encoded protein: CASSYSNSPKAFF.

This clone has just one count. The rearrangement joins TRBV27 to TRBJ2-1; 11 bases match TRBD2. Germline values: CDR1 MNHEY, CDR2 SMNVEV (reference sequence). The CDR3 extends over 15 amino acids. The trim removed 6 bases at V and 4 bases at J, leaving 5 bases unmatched. CDR3 region: CASRSGTSGYNEQFF. In DNA form, the CDR3 reads TGTGCCAGCAGATCCGGGACTAGCGGATACAATGAGCAGTTCTTC.

Comment on this clone: The junction departs from germline at one end; a sequencing error may be responsible. V usage is TRBV19 and J usage is TRBJ1-2, with 7 bases that match TRBD1. The CDR3 loop spans 14 amino acids. Germline CDR1 and CDR2: LNHDA and SQIVND (reference sequence). DNA of the CDR3: TGTGCCAGCAGTAGATCCGGGACAGACTATGGCTACACCTTC. Translating gives CASSRSGTDYGYTF.

J is TRBJ1-4 and V is TRBV6-1; 9 bases line up with TRBD1. The V gene's germline CDR1 is MNHNS and CDR2 SASEGT. The CDR3 runs to 15 residues. Trimming cost V 7 bases and J 5 bases; bases outside gene matches: 8. The CDR3: CASKPGGTGNEKLFF. CDR3 nucleotides: TGTGCCAGCAAACCGGGGGGGACAGGGAATGAAAAACTGTTTTTT.

The J gene is TRBJ2-1, the V gene TRBV7-3; possible D gene TRBD1, 5 bases. The V end lost 5 bases, the J end lost 5 bases, and 10 bases lay between the germline ends. Germline-derived CDR1 and CDR2 are SGHTA and FQGTGA. CDR3 length equals 13 residues. The CDR3: CASSLDSDNEQFF. The CDR3, as DNA: TGTGCCAGCAGCCTAGACAGTGACAATGAGCAGTTCTTC.

This clone was seen a handful of times. This chain joins TRBV27 and TRBJ1-2; the D gene is possibly TRBD1 (5 bases). With 5 bases removed from V and 8 bases from J, the gap between germline ends came to 15 bases. Looked up from germline, CDR1 is MNHEY and CDR2 is SMNVEV (reference sequence). This CDR3 is 13 amino acids long. The CDR3 sequence: CASSQSSWGGYTF. CDR3 sequence (DNA): TGTGCCAGCAGTCAATCATCTTGGGGCGGCTACACCTTC.

The V and J genes are TRBV9 and TRBJ1-1; tentative D call: TRBD1 (6 bases). The CDR3 consists of 15 residues. Germline V gives CDR1 SGDLS, CDR2 YYNGEE. Trimming left V 0 bases short and J 1 base short, with 10 bases between. Written as DNA, the CDR3 is TGTGCCAGCAGCGTAGAAGCAGGGGCGAACACTGAAGCTTTCTTT. Translated, it gives CASSVEAGANTEAFF.